What follows are 26 T cell receptor beta chains derived from one specimen sequenced in a study of OX40 agonist ivuxolimab in advanced cancers. Clones were read by immunoSEQ multiplex PCR, and TCRdb kept only the in-frame ones, dropping some. The sample comprises tens of thousands of clones, approximately 93% of which are singletons, and about 20% rests with the top ten. This sample comprised CD4+ or CD8+ T cells sorted from blood, obtained in a trial of the OX40 agonist ivuxolimab. These receptors were obtained from an adult with an advanced solid tumor such as melanoma, head and neck, liver or kidney cancer.

The chain uses TRBV6-6 and TRBJ1-1; perhaps TRBD1 as D (5 bases). V gave up 7 bases and J gave up 3 bases, with 15 bases separating them. Germline CDR1 and CDR2: MNHNY and SVGAGI (reference sequence). This CDR3 is built from 14 residues. CDR3 amino acids: CASTLPKGYTEAFF. DNA for the CDR3: TGTGCCAGCACTTTACCGAAGGGGTACACTGAAGCTTTCTTT.

The V gene is TRBV9, the J gene TRBJ2-2; no clear D gene. CDR3 length: 16 amino acids. Germline V gives CDR1 SGDLS, CDR2 YYNGEE. Trimming removed 0 bases at V and 2 bases at J, with 11 bases between. In DNA form, the CDR3 reads TGTGCCAGCAGCGTAGCTCACAGTTCCAACACCGGGGAGCTGTTTTTT. This codes for CASSVAHSSNTGELFF. Full variable domain (rest looked up from reference TRBV9 and TRBJ2-2): DSGVTQTPKHLITATGQRVTLRCSPRSGDLSVYWYQQSLDQGLQFLIQYYNGEERAKGNILERFSAQQFPDLHSELNLSSLELGDSALYFCASSVAHSSNTGELFFGEGSRLTVL.

The rearrangement uses TRBV4-3 and TRBJ2-5; unclear D gene. The CDR3 sequence is 15 residues long. Looked up from germline, CDR1 is LGHNA and CDR2 is YSLEER. V lost 0 bases and J lost 5, with 13 bases in between. In DNA, the CDR3 is TGCGCCAGCAGCCAAGACGCTAGGTCCGAGGAGACCCAGTACTTC. It translates to CASSQDARSEETQYF.

V and J are TRBV7-6 and TRBJ1-1; 10 nucleotides agree with TRBD1. The J segment lost 0 bases and the V segment lost 4 bases, leaving 2 bases of the junction unmatched. Germline loops: CDR1 SGHVS, CDR2 FNYEAQ. The CDR3 is 15 amino acids. The CDR3 nucleotides read TGTGCCAGCAGCTGGGGGACAGGGGTGAACACTGAAGCTTTCTTT. It codes for CASSWGTGVNTEAFF.

This chain joins TRBV10-2 and TRBJ2-7; TRBD1 or TRBD2 may be the D gene (5 bases each). The CDR3 has 18 amino acids. Between the trimmed V and J ends, which lost 6 bases and 0 bases, there was a span of 24 bases. Germline CDR1 reads WSHSY; CDR2 reads SAAADI. The CDR3 is CASSGTESKYHSSYEQYF. CDR3 coding DNA: TGCGCCAGCAGCGGGACCGAGTCTAAGTACCATAGCTCCTACGAGCAGTACTTC.

The chain combines TRBV4-3 with TRBJ1-2; 12 bases fit TRBD1. V shed 0 bases, J shed 4 bases, and the junction held 3 bases outside the gene matches. The CDR3 extends over 16 amino acids. Germline V gene lookup returns CDR1 LGHNA and CDR2 YSLEER. The CDR3 coding sequence is TGCGCCAGCAGCCAAGATGGGACAGGGGGCACCTATGGCTACACCTTC. Protein sequence: CASSQDGTGGTYGYTF.

The rearrangement links TRBV5-5 to TRBJ1-1; D ambiguous. Trimming removed 1 base from V and 7 bases from J, with 14 bases in between. Germline CDR1 reads SGHKS; CDR2 reads YYEKEE (reference sequence). CDR3 length: 14 residues. The CDR3 bases are TGTGCCAGCAGCTTGAGGAGGGATGCTGGTGAAGCTTTCTTT. It specifies CASSLRRDAGEAFF.

V usage is TRBV2 and J usage is TRBJ2-7; D possibly corresponds to TRBD1 (5 bases). Germline V lookup: CDR1 SNHLY, CDR2 FYNNEI. There are 14 residues in the CDR3. Trimming removed 5 bases from V and 4 bases from J, with 15 bases in between. The CDR3 DNA reads TGTGCCAGCAGTTGGACACGTACCCTTTACGAGCAGTACTTC. Translating it yields CASSWTRTLYEQYF. Combining the CDR3 with reference TRBV2 and TRBJ2-7 gives the whole variable domain EPEVTQTPSHQVTQMGQEVILRCVPISNHLYFYWYRQILGQKVEFLVSFYNNEISEKSEIFDDQFSVERPDGSNFTLKIRSTKLEDSAMYFCASSWTRTLYEQYFGPGTRLTVT.

The gene calls are TRBV27 and TRBJ1-1, with a tentative D call TRBD1 (5 bases). The CDR3 loop spans 14 amino acids. In germline, CDR1 is MNHEY, CDR2 SMNVEV (reference sequence). V lost 5 bases and J lost 4, with 14 bases in between. CDR3 residues: CASSPGVLGTEAFF. The DNA of the CDR3 is TGTGCCAGCAGTCCGGGGGTATTAGGCACTGAAGCTTTCTTT.

CDR3 in DNA: TGTGCCAGCAGTTACTCGTCCTCGAACACCGGGGAGCTGTTTTTT. Translation: CASSYSSSNTGELFF. This chain joins TRBV6-5 and TRBJ2-2; D gene ambiguous. V was pared by 0 bases and J by 0 bases, with 5 bases between. CDR1 is MNHEY, CDR2 SVGAGI, per germline. The CDR3 runs to 15 residues.

J is TRBJ2-7 and V is TRBV27, with TRBD1 matching 10 bases. J was trimmed by 1 base and V by 3 bases; bases with no gene match: 3. Per the germline V gene, CDR1 is MNHEY and CDR2 is SMNVEV (reference sequence). CDR3 length: 15 amino acids. The CDR3 spells CASSFGQGGSYEQYF. The CDR3 region has the DNA TGTGCCAGCAGTTTTGGACAGGGGGGGTCCTACGAGCAGTACTTC.

Concerning this clone: The sample carries other DNA sequences with the same CDR3. The V gene is TRBV4-3, the J gene TRBJ2-7; TRBD1 aligns across 8 bases. The trim removed 1 base at V and 3 bases at J, leaving 5 bases unmatched. The CDR3 has 15 residues. CDR1 is LGHNA, CDR2 YSLEER, per germline. The CDR3 DNA sequence: TGCGCCAGCAGCCAAGCCTCAGGGGGCAGCTACGAGCAGTACTTC. Amino acid sequence: CASSQASGGSYEQYF.

The genes are TRBV25-1 and TRBJ2-7, with TRBD1 matching over 9 bases. V gave up 4 bases and J gave up 5 bases; unmatched junction bases: 6. The CDR3 sequence is 14 residues long. Per the germline V gene, CDR1 is MGHDK and CDR2 is SYGVNS. CDR3 amino acids: CASSGTGDENEQYF. DNA for the CDR3: TGTGCCAGCAGTGGGACAGGGGATGAAAACGAGCAGTACTTC.

In its sample, this clone was seen once. V gene TRBV10-3 combines with J gene TRBJ1-5, with D unresolved. The CDR3 sequence is 15 residues long. V gave up 0 bases and J gave up 2 bases, with 8 bases separating them. Germline V gene sequence: CDR1 ENHRY, CDR2 SYGVKD. CDR3 in amino acids: CAISESADGNQPQHF. CDR3 in DNA: TGTGCCATCAGTGAGTCTGCGGATGGCAATCAGCCCCAGCATTTT.

The chain carries TRBV4-3 and TRBJ2-1; tentatively, D is TRBD2 (6 bases). This CDR3 region has 13 residues. Germline lookup yields CDR1 LGHNA and CDR2 YSLEER. V gave up 6 bases and J gave up 6 bases, with 12 bases separating them. The CDR3 is CASSGLAINEQFF. As DNA, the CDR3 is TGCGCCAGCAGTGGCCTAGCGATCAATGAGCAGTTCTTC.

The CDR3 region is CASSDSTGGDGYTF. As DNA, the CDR3 is TGTGCCAGCAGTGACTCGACAGGGGGCGACGGCTACACCTTC. The rearrangement uses TRBV25-1 and TRBJ1-2, with 10 bases aligning to TRBD1. The CDR3 is made up of 14 amino acids. V was clipped by 3 bases and J by 8 bases; unmatched bases: 6. Looked up from germline, CDR1 is MGHDK and CDR2 is SYGVNS.

V is TRBV4-1 and J is TRBJ2-7; TRBD1 is a possible D gene (5 bases). Germline V gene lookup returns CDR1 MGHRA and CDR2 YSYEKL. The CDR3 has 18 amino acids. V was trimmed by 0 bases and J by 2 bases, leaving 20 bases between them. CDR3 nucleotides: TGCGCCAGCAGCCAAGATACGCGACAGAGGTCCCTGGCCTACGAGCAGTACTTC. Translation gives CASSQDTRQRSLAYEQYF.

The rearrangement links TRBV19 to TRBJ1-1; unclear D gene. The germline V and J ends were trimmed by 3 bases and 1 base, with 6 bases remaining between them. There are 13 residues in the CDR3. CDR1 is LNHDA, CDR2 SQIVND, per germline (reference sequence). The CDR3, as DNA: TGTGCCAGTAGTATGGGAGCGAACACTGAAGCTTTCTTT. Protein sequence: CASSMGANTEAFF. The complete variable domain, with remaining parts taken from reference TRBV19 and TRBJ1-1, reads DGGITQSPKYLFRKEGQNVTLSCEQNLNHDAMYWYRQDPGQGLRLIYYSQIVNDFQKGDIAEGYSVSREKKESFPLTVTSAQKNPTAFYLCASSMGANTEAFFGQGTRLTVV.

The chain links TRBV9 to TRBJ1-1; a weak D match, TRBD1 (6 bases). Trimming took 3 bases from V and 0 from J, leaving 18 bases between them. There are 17 residues in the CDR3. Per germline, CDR1 SGDLS and CDR2 YYNGEE. CDR3 region: CASSDHEGGGLNTEAFF. CDR3 nucleotides: TGTGCCAGCAGCGACCACGAGGGCGGGGGCCTGAACACTGAAGCTTTCTTT.

The chain has TRBV5-1 and TRBJ1-1; D is unresolved. The CDR3 has 15 residues. Germline CDR1 and CDR2: SGHRS and YFSETQ. Trimming removed 5 bases from V and 1 base from J, with 15 bases in between. The CDR3, as DNA: TGCGCCAGCAGTCCCGTTCTACGGTCGAACACTGAAGCTTTCTTT. It specifies CASSPVLRSNTEAFF.

CDR3 DNA sequence: TGTGCCAGCAGCTTAGAGGAGAGTCTAACTGAAGCTTTCTTT. Protein: CASSLEESLTEAFF. The chain links TRBV7-9 to TRBJ1-1; no clear D gene. From germline, CDR1 is SEHNR and CDR2 FQNEAQ (reference sequence). This CDR3 has 14 amino acids. With 1 base removed from V and 5 bases from J, the gap between germline ends came to 11 bases.

This rearrangement joins TRBV27 to TRBJ1-1; D not certain. The CDR3 is made up of 15 amino acids. V was clipped by 5 bases and J by 1 base, with 14 bases between them. The germline V gene has CDR1 MNHEY and CDR2 SMNVEV (reference sequence). The CDR3 here is CASSRASWENTEAFF. Here the CDR3 DNA reads TGTGCCAGCAGTCGGGCCTCATGGGAGAACACTGAAGCTTTCTTT.

This chain joins TRBV7-2 and TRBJ2-1; possible D gene TRBD1, 6 bases. Per the germline V gene, CDR1 is SGHTA and CDR2 is FQGNSA. The CDR3 is made up of 15 amino acids. V lost 1 base and J 2 bases, leaving 9 bases between the germline ends. CDR3 protein: CASSLVTGTYNEQFF. DNA for the CDR3: TGTGCCAGCAGCTTAGTCACAGGGACCTACAATGAGCAGTTCTTC.

The chain has TRBV4-1 and TRBJ1-4; tentative D call: TRBD1 (6 bases). Germline CDR1 reads MGHRA; CDR2 reads YSYEKL. The CDR3 is 16 residues long. The V end lost 4 bases, the J end lost 7 bases, and 19 bases lay between the germline ends. The DNA of the CDR3 is TGCGCCAGCAGCCTACGGCTGGGGGGCGAGAGTGAAAAACTGTTTTTT. Protein product: CASSLRLGGESEKLFF.

V is TRBV25-1 and J is TRBJ2-7, with 11 bases that match TRBD1. Germline V lookup: CDR1 MGHDK, CDR2 SYGVNS. The length of the CDR3 is 15 residues. Trimming at V came to 6 bases and at J to 5 bases, leaving 9 bases not matched to a gene. The DNA of the CDR3 is TGTGCCAGCAGCGCCCGGGACAGGGGGGGTGACGAGCAGTACTTC. Translating it yields CASSARDRGGDEQYF.

The chain has TRBV2 and TRBJ1-1, with D possibly matching TRBD1 (5 bases). In germline, CDR1 is SNHLY, CDR2 FYNNEI. The V gene lost 6 bases and the J gene lost 1 base, with 18 bases spanning the gap. The CDR3 sequence is 16 residues long. CDR3 coding DNA: TGTGCCAGCAGGAGGGCCAGGGTAAATCAGAACACTGAAGCTTTCTTT. Protein: CASRRARVNQNTEAFF. Looking up the rest from reference TRBV2 and TRBJ1-1 gives the full variable domain: EPEVTQTPSHQVTQMGQEVILRCVPISNHLYFYWYRQILGQKVEFLVSFYNNEISEKSEIFDDQFSVERPDGSNFTLKIRSTKLEDSAMYFCASRRARVNQNTEAFFGQGTRLTVV.